This T cell receptor beta chain is from a study of CD8+CD57+ T cells in acquired aplastic anemia. General observations from the study: Patients were compared with controls for CD8+ Simpson's diversity, and no significant difference emerged. Shared by patients and controls, 25 to 35 CD8+ CDR3s were abundant in patients.

TCR beta VDJ and CDR3 were profiled, and genomic DNA was the template. In TCRdb, the reads were re-called with MiXCR into one record per CDR3 protein. The sample shows approximately 260,000 distinct CDR3 sequences, 70% to 85% of them seen only once. Before being chosen for sequencing, patients had shown CD8+CD57+ cell expansion by flow cytometry. As a group, the patients uniformly had severe acquired aplastic anemia. All patients were therapy-naive when blood was sampled. Worth noting for this clonotype: Its target is unknown. At one end the junction does not follow the germline gene, possibly because of a read error.

CDR1 is SGHDT and CDR2 is YYEEEE in the germline V gene. The CDR3 consists of 14 residues. The V gene is TRBV5-6, the J gene TRBJ2-5; perhaps TRBD1 as D (5 bases). The receptor was isolated from a human donor with aplastic anemia. Material for sequencing was sorted CD4+, CD8+, or CD8+CD57+ T cells (not recorded which) from PBMCs. In nucleotides, the CDR3 is TGTGCCACCAGCTGGGGCTTAGGCCAAGAGACCCAGTACTTC. Protein product: CATSWGLGQETQYF.